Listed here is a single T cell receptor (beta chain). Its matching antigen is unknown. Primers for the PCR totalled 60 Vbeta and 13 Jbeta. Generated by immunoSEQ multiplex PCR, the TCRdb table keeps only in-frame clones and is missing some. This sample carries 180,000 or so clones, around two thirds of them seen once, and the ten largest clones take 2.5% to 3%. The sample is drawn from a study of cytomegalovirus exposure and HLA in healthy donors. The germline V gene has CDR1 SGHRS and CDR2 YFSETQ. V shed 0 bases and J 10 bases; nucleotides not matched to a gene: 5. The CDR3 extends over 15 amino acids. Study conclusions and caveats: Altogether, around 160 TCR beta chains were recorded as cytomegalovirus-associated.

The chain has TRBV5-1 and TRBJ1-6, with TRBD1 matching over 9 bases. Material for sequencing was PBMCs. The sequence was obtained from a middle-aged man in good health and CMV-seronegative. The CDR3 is CASSLGDRGASPLHF. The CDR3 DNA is TGCGCCAGCAGCTTGGGAGACAGGGGGGCCTCACCCCTCCACTTT.